A selection of T cell receptor beta chains follows, all from one sample in a study of blood T cell repertoires in COVID-19. Some clones are missing from TCRdb's copy, which holds only in-frame ones; the method was immunoSEQ multiplex PCR. The top ten clones hold 2.5% of a sample with fewer than 250,000 clones, about four fifths of them seen once. Specimen: peripheral blood. The receptor source for this set is a woman between 40 and 50 years old with active or convalescent COVID-19. Each CDR3 is given with its conserved first and last residue. Each record gives: J gene, clone size, D gene, V gene, CDR3 protein, CDR3 DNA. D genes are given only for firm matches. Clone size is stated in some rows and not others, as once, few, many or a class when expanded.

J: TRBJ2-3; size: .; D: TRBD2; V: TRBV6-5; CDR3: CASSLSGGIADTQYF; DNA: TGTGCCAGCAGTCTTAGCGGGGGGATCGCAGATACGCAGTATTTT
J: TRBJ1-5; size: few; D: .; V: TRBV9; CDR3: CASSVEQVEGPQHF; DNA: TGTGCCAGCAGCGTAGAGCAGGTCGAGGGGCCCCAGCATTTT
J: TRBJ2-5; size: .; D: .; V: TRBV14; CDR3: CASSQEEGGETQYF; DNA: TGTGCCAGCAGCCAAGAGGAGGGCGGAGAGACCCAGTACTTC
J: TRBJ2-1; size: few; D: TRBD2; V: TRBV11-2; CDR3: CASSLGSPQREGDEQFF; DNA: TGTGCCAGCAGCTTAGGGTCCCCCCAGCGGGAGGGGGATGAGCAGTTCTTC
J: TRBJ1-5; size: .; D: TRBD1; V: TRBV24-1; CDR3: CATSGQGLEPQHF; DNA: TGTGCCACCAGTGGACAGGGTCTCGAGCCCCAGCATTTT
J: TRBJ1-3; size: .; D: .; V: TRBV19; CDR3: CASTPRPGSSGNTIYF; DNA: TGTGCCAGTACCCCCCGACCGGGATCCTCTGGAAACACCATATATTTT
J: TRBJ2-7; size: once; D: .; V: TRBV7-9; CDR3: CASSLGGHYEQYF; DNA: TGTGCCAGCAGCTTAGGGGGGCACTACGAGCAGTACTTC
J: TRBJ1-2; size: .; D: .; V: TRBV28; CDR3: CASRIPDRGYGYTF; DNA: TGTGCCAGCAGGATCCCCGATCGAGGTTATGGCTACACCTTC
J: TRBJ1-1; size: .; D: .; V: TRBV7-3; CDR3: CASSFSGGNTEAFF; DNA: TGTGCCAGCAGCTTTTCGGGGGGGAACACTGAAGCTTTCTTT
J: TRBJ1-6; size: .; D: .; V: TRBV29-1; CDR3: CSVEDRGNSPLHF; DNA: TGCAGCGTTGAAGACAGGGGTAATTCACCCCTCCACTTT
J: TRBJ1-5; size: .; D: TRBD1; V: TRBV5-1; CDR3: CASSSGTGVGDQPQHF; DNA: TGCGCCAGCAGCTCAGGGACAGGCGTGGGGGATCAGCCCCAGCATTTT
J: TRBJ2-3; size: .; D: TRBD1; V: TRBV12-5; CDR3: CASGSGGADDTQYF; DNA: TGTGCTAGTGGTTCAGGGGGCGCAGATGATACGCAGTATTTT
J: TRBJ1-1; size: .; D: TRBD1; V: TRBV4-3; CDR3: CASSPGQGSMNTEAFF; DNA: TGCGCCAGCAGCCCTGGACAGGGATCCATGAACACTGAAGCTTTCTTT
J: TRBJ1-3; size: .; D: .; V: TRBV19; CDR3: CASSNRDTSGNTIYF; DNA: TGTGCCAGTAGTAACCGGGACACCTCTGGAAACACCATATATTTT
J: TRBJ2-2; size: .; D: .; V: TRBV18; CDR3: CASSPGQTNTGELFF; DNA: TGTGCCAGCTCACCAGGACAGACGAACACCGGGGAGCTGTTTTTT
J: TRBJ1-2; size: .; D: TRBD1; V: TRBV10-1; CDR3: CASSRTGDYGYTF; DNA: TGCGCCAGCTCCCGGACAGGGGACTATGGCTACACCTTC
J: TRBJ1-4; size: once; D: .; V: TRBV5-5; CDR3: CASSRGGELFF; DNA: TGTGCCAGCAGCAGGGGGGGAGAGCTGTTTTTT
J: TRBJ1-4; size: .; D: TRBD1; V: TRBV30; CDR3: CAWSEGQGSEKLFF; DNA: TGTGCCTGGAGTGAGGGACAGGGTTCTGAAAAACTGTTTTTT
J: TRBJ2-7; size: few; D: .; V: TRBV4-2; CDR3: CASSQDKGAYEQYF; DNA: TGTGCCAGCAGCCAAGATAAAGGGGCCTACGAGCAGTACTTC
J: TRBJ2-7; size: once; D: .; V: TRBV6-1; CDR3: CASSEALPYEQYF; DNA: TGTGCCAGCAGTGAAGCTCTCCCCTACGAGCAGTACTTC
J: TRBJ1-1; size: .; D: .; V: TRBV11-3; CDR3: CASSLLHLNTEAFF; DNA: TGTGCCAGCAGCCTACTTCACTTGAACACTGAAGCTTTCTTT
J: TRBJ1-5; size: .; D: .; V: TRBV7-8; CDR3: CASSLVRAFQPQHF; DNA: TGTGCCAGCAGCTTAGTCAGGGCCTTTCAGCCCCAGCATTTT
J: TRBJ1-6; size: few; D: .; V: TRBV19; CDR3: CASSILSSYNSPLHF; DNA: TGTGCCAGTAGTATACTCAGCTCCTATAATTCACCCCTCCACTTT
J: TRBJ2-7; size: .; D: .; V: TRBV11-3; CDR3: CASSSPNHAVTYEQYF; DNA: TGTGCCAGCAGCTCCCCAAATCACGCGGTAACCTACGAGCAGTACTTC
J: TRBJ2-3; size: .; D: TRBD2; V: TRBV7-3; CDR3: CASSLGGTSGGTDTQYF; DNA: TGTGCCAGCAGCTTAGGGGGGACTAGTGGAGGCACAGATACGCAGTATTTT
J: TRBJ1-1; size: .; D: TRBD1; V: TRBV2; CDR3: CASRLDRGDTEAFF; DNA: TGTGCCAGCAGATTAGACAGGGGGGACACTGAAGCTTTCTTT
J: TRBJ2-7; size: few; D: TRBD2; V: TRBV2; CDR3: CANYGLAETYEQYF; DNA: TGTGCCAACTACGGCCTAGCGGAAACCTACGAGCAGTACTTC
J: TRBJ1-1; size: .; D: .; V: TRBV29-1; CDR3: CSVENRESPEAFF; DNA: TGCAGCGTTGAAAACAGGGAGTCGCCTGAAGCTTTCTTT
J: TRBJ2-1; size: .; D: TRBD2; V: TRBV19; CDR3: CASSSPGLAGSNEQFF; DNA: TGTGCCAGTAGTTCACCGGGACTAGCGGGGTCCAATGAGCAGTTCTTC
J: TRBJ2-1; size: .; D: .; V: TRBV6-2/TRBV6-3; CDR3: CASSYSGNNEQFF; DNA: TGTGCCAGCAGTTATAGCGGCAACAATGAGCAGTTCTTC
J: TRBJ2-7; size: .; D: TRBD2; V: TRBV7-6; CDR3: CASSLEVSGTGSYEQYF; DNA: TGTGCCAGCAGCTTAGAGGTCAGCGGGACCGGCTCCTACGAGCAGTACTTC
J: TRBJ1-3; size: many; D: TRBD1; V: TRBV7-9; CDR3: CASSSGQGVYTIYF; DNA: TGTGCCAGCAGCTCCGGACAGGGGGTGTACACCATATATTTT
J: TRBJ1-1; size: .; D: .; V: TRBV6-2/TRBV6-3; CDR3: CASSQRERAFF; DNA: TGTGCCAGCAGTCAGAGAGAGCGCGCTTTCTTT
J: TRBJ2-1; size: .; D: TRBD2; V: TRBV13; CDR3: CASSRPGLTYNEQFF; DNA: TGTGCCAGCAGCCGACCGGGACTAACCTACAATGAGCAGTTCTTC
J: TRBJ1-4; size: .; D: TRBD1; V: TRBV3-1/TRBV3-2; CDR3: CASSHRRAGQSEKLFF; DNA: TGTGCCAGCAGCCACCGCAGGGCGGGACAGTCTGAAAAACTGTTTTTT
J: TRBJ1-6; size: .; D: TRBD1; V: TRBV15; CDR3: CATSREGDSYNSPLHF; DNA: TGTGCCACCAGCAGAGAGGGGGACAGCTATAATTCACCCCTCCACTTT
J: TRBJ1-4; size: few; D: TRBD1; V: TRBV10-3; CDR3: CATRDGQGPEKLFF; DNA: TGTGCCACCAGAGACGGACAGGGCCCTGAAAAACTGTTTTTT
J: TRBJ2-5; size: .; D: TRBD2; V: TRBV5-6; CDR3: CASSLGGGLETQYF; DNA: TGTGCCAGCAGCTTGGGCGGGGGGCTGGAGACCCAGTACTTC
J: TRBJ1-4; size: .; D: .; V: TRBV6-6; CDR3: CASRSSSGNNEKLFF; DNA: TGTGCCAGCAGGTCGTCGTCAGGGAATAATGAAAAACTGTTTTTT
J: TRBJ2-2; size: .; D: .; V: TRBV7-3; CDR3: CASSPYTGNTGELFF; DNA: TGTGCCAGCAGCCCGTATACAGGGAACACCGGGGAGCTGTTTTTT
J: TRBJ2-3; size: .; D: .; V: TRBV11-3; CDR3: CASAAQTSTDTQYF; DNA: TGTGCCAGCGCAGCTCAGACTAGCACAGATACGCAGTATTTT
J: TRBJ1-2; size: .; D: .; V: TRBV7-9; CDR3: CASSLVAGSLTYGYTF; DNA: TGTGCCAGCAGCTTAGTAGCGGGCAGTTTGACGTATGGCTACACCTTC
J: TRBJ2-3; size: .; D: TRBD2; V: TRBV3-1/TRBV3-2; CDR3: CASSQEVPRELERTQYF; DNA: TGTGCCAGCAGCCAAGAAGTCCCGCGGGAGTTGGAGCGTACGCAGTATTTT
J: TRBJ1-5; size: .; D: .; V: TRBV6-5; CDR3: CASLQGYQPQHF; DNA: TGTGCCAGCTTGCAGGGGTATCAGCCCCAGCATTTT
J: TRBJ2-3; size: .; D: TRBD1; V: TRBV27; CDR3: CASSSPRTGGEDTQYF; DNA: TGTGCCAGCAGCTCCCCTAGGACAGGGGGCGAAGATACGCAGTATTTT
J: TRBJ1-1; size: .; D: .; V: TRBV7-8; CDR3: CASSLARERTEAFF; DNA: TGTGCCAGCAGCTTAGCTAGGGAGCGGACTGAAGCTTTCTTT
J: TRBJ2-1; size: .; D: TRBD2; V: TRBV7-9; CDR3: CASSFSGNWGDEQFF; DNA: TGTGCCAGCAGTTTTAGCGGGAACTGGGGCGATGAGCAGTTCTTC
J: TRBJ1-2; size: .; D: TRBD1; V: TRBV24-1; CDR3: CATSERTGSYGYTF; DNA: TGTGCCACCAGTGAGAGGACAGGGAGCTATGGCTACACCTTC
J: TRBJ1-4; size: .; D: TRBD1; V: TRBV15; CDR3: CATSRDRDRLATNEKLFF; DNA: TGTGCCACCAGCAGAGATAGGGACAGGCTTGCAACTAATGAAAAACTGTTTTTT
J: TRBJ1-6; size: .; D: .; V: TRBV7-9; CDR3: CASSSLRSSYNSPLHF; DNA: TGTGCCAGCAGCTCCCTCAGAAGCTCCTATAATTCACCCCTCCACTTT
J: TRBJ1-2; size: once; D: TRBD1; V: TRBV3-1/TRBV3-2; CDR3: CASSQDTGVYGYTF; DNA: TGTGCCAGCAGCCAAGATACAGGGGTCTATGGCTACACCTTC
J: TRBJ1-2; size: .; D: TRBD1; V: TRBV20-1; CDR3: CSASEDPGTGFGYTF; DNA: TGCAGTGCTAGTGAGGACCCCGGGACAGGGTTTGGCTACACCTTC
J: TRBJ1-1; size: .; D: .; V: TRBV7-3; CDR3: CASSPGQSNEAFF; DNA: TGTGCCAGCAGCCCCGGACAGTCAAATGAAGCTTTCTTT
J: TRBJ1-4; size: .; D: .; V: TRBV4-3; CDR3: CASSQDSGRVEKLFF; DNA: TGCGCCAGCAGCCAAGACTCGGGCAGGGTTGAAAAACTGTTTTTT
J: TRBJ2-7; size: .; D: .; V: TRBV10-3; CDR3: CAIRDGQLSYEQYF; DNA: TGTGCCATCAGAGATGGACAGCTCTCCTACGAGCAGTACTTC
J: TRBJ2-4; size: .; D: .; V: TRBV21-1; CDR3: CASSRTGILIQYF; DNA: TGTGCCAGCAGCCGGACAGGGATTCTCATTCAGTACTTC
J: TRBJ1-5; size: once; D: .; V: TRBV2; CDR3: CASSAYRTSYSNQPQHF; DNA: TGTGCCAGCAGTGCTTACAGGACCTCATATAGCAATCAGCCCCAGCATTTT
J: TRBJ1-2; size: few; D: .; V: TRBV29-1; CDR3: CSVGGRVSGGYTF; DNA: TGCAGCGTTGGGGGCAGGGTCTCTGGCGGCTACACCTTC
J: TRBJ1-5; size: .; D: TRBD1; V: TRBV5-1; CDR3: CASSFRDRGRNGNQPQHF; DNA: TGCGCCAGCAGCTTTCGGGACAGGGGGCGGAATGGCAATCAGCCCCAGCATTTT